The present entry profiles one T cell receptor (beta chain) with its context. These data come from a study of blood T cell repertoires in COVID-19. Study overall: COVID-19 samples from acute and convalescent phases originated in the United States, Italy and Spain. Sample material is recorded as cDNA or gDNA derived from T cells, B-cell-depleted T cells, or PBMCs.

Authors' analysis steps: Amplification of reference gene primers was used by the study to estimate nucleated cell counts. Here immunoSEQ multiplex PCR was the method, and the copy in TCRdb shows in-frame clones only, minus some. V and J calls and clone size are copied from that table; D and trimming were computed from the DNA. Of about 89,000 clones in the sample, roughly 78% are singletons; the top ten hold approximately 15%. The CDR3 sequence is 16 residues long. The V end lost 4 bases, the J end lost 2 bases, and 16 bases lay between the germline ends. Germline values: CDR1 MGHRA, CDR2 YSYEKL. The chain links TRBV4-1 to TRBJ2-3; tentatively, D is TRBD1 (6 bases). The receptor's source is a woman aged 80 or over with acute or convalescent COVID-19. Sequencing input: peripheral blood. CDR3 sequence: CASSLGRTAPTDTQYF. The CDR3 DNA sequence: TGCGCCAGCAGCCTTGGACGGACAGCACCCACAGATACGCAGTATTTT.